Described below is a single TCR beta chain sequence and its context. Antigen unknown. Coverage ceases 3 residues before the CDR3 finishes, and the germline J gene fills in the end. These data come from a study of T cells in women clearing cervical HPV infection. General study findings and limits: T-cell numbers per sample were unknown and may explain richness differences.

This CDR3 has 13 amino acids. Between the trimmed V and J ends, which lost 3 bases and 0 bases, there was a span of 8 bases. Germline V gene sequence: CDR1 SQVTM, CDR2 ANQGSEA. immunoSEQ multiplex PCR used an average of roughly 1,300 ng genomic DNA. Libraries were prepared by immunoSEQ multiplex PCR; TCRdb keeps only in-frame clonotypes and omits some of them. This table lists fewer than 10,000 clones. The sample comprised blood buffy coat. The sequence came from a woman aged 18 to 75 with a cervical HPV16 infection that either progressed to CIN3+ or cleared (not recorded which). The rearrangement uses TRBV29-1 and TRBJ1-2; D gene uncertain. CDR3 DNA (partial): TGCAGCGTTGACTATGAGACTAACTATGGC. Translation: CSVDYETNYG. The full CDR3 reads CSVDYETNYGYTF.